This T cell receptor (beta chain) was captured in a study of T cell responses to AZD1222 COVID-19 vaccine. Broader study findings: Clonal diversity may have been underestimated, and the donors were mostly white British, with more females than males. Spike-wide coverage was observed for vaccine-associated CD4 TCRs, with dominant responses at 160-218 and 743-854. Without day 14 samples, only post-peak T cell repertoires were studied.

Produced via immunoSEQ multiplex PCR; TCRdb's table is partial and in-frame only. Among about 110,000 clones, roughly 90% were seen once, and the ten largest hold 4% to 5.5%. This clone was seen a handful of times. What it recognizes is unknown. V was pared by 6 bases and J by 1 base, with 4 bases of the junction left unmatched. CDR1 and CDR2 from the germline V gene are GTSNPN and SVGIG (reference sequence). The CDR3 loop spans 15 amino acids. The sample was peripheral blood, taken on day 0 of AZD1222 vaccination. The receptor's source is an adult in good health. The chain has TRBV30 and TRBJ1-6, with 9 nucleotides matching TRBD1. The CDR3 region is CACRTGVSYNSPLHF. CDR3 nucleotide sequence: TGTGCCTGCAGGACAGGGGTATCCTATAATTCACCCCTCCACTTT.